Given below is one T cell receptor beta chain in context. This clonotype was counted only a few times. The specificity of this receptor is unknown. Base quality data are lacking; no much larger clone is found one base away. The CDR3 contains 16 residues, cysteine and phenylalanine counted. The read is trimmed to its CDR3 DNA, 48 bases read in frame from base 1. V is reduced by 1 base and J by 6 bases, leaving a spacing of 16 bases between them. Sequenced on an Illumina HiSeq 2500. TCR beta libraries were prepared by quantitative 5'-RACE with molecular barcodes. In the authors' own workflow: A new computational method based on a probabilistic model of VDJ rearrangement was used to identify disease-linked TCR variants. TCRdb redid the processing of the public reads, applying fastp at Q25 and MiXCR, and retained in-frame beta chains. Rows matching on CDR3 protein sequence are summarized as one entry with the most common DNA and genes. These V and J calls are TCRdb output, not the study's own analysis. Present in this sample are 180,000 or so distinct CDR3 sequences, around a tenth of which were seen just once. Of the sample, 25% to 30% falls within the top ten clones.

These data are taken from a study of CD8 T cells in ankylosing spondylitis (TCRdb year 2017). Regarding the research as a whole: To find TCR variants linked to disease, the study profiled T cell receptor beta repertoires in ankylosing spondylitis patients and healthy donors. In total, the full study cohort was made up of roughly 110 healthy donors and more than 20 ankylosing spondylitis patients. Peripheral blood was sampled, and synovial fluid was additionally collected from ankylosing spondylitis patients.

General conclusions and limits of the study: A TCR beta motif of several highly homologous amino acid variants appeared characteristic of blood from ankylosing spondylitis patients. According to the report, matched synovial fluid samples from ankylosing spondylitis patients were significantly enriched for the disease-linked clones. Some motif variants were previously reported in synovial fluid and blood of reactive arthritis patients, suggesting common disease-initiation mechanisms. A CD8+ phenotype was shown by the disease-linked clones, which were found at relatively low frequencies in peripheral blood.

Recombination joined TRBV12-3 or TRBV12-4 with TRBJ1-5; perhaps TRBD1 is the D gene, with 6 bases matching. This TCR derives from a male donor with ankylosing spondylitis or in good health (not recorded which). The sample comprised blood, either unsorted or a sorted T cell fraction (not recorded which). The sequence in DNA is TGTGCCAGCAGTTTAGGGCAGGGGTTGGGGGGTCAGCCCCAGCATTTT. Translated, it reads CASSLGQGLGGQPQHF.